Given below is one TCR beta chain in context. The table came from immunoSEQ multiplex PCR; TCRdb's copy has only in-frame clones and leaves some out. The table includes 280,000 or so clones, around 85% detected once. The data were obtained in a study of blood T cell repertoires in COVID-19. Germline V gene sequence: CDR1 SQVTM, CDR2 ANQGSEA. The CDR3 spans 13 residues. Germline trimming cut 7 bases from V and 8 bases from J; bases unmatched to any gene: 7. This rearrangement joins TRBV29-1 to TRBJ2-2; 10 bases are shared with TRBD1. The sequence came from a woman between 25 and 40 years old who had recovered from COVID-19. The material sequenced was peripheral blood. The CDR3 DNA sequence: TGCAGCGCGAAGACAGGGGGCGCAGGGGAGCTGTTTTTT. It yields the protein CSAKTGGAGELFF.